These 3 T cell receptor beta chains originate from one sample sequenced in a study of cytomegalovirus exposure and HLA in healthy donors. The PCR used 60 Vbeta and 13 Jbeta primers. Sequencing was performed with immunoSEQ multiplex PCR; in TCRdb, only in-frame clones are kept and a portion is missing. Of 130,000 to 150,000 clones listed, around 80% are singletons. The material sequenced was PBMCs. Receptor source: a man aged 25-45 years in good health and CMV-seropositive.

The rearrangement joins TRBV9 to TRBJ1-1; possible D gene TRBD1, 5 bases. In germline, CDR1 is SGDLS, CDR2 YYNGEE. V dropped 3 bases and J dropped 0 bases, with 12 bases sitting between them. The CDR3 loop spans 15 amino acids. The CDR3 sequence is CASSAIDSLNTEAFF. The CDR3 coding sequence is TGTGCCAGCAGCGCAATCGACAGCCTGAACACTGAAGCTTTCTTT.

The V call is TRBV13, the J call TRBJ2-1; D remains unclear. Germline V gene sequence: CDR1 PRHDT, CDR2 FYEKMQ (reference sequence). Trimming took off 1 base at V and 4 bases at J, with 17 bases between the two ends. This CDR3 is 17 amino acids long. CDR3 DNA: TGTGCCAGCAGCTTAGAGCTCGGCGGAAACTTTTACAATGAGCAGTTCTTC. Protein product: CASSLELGGNFYNEQFF.

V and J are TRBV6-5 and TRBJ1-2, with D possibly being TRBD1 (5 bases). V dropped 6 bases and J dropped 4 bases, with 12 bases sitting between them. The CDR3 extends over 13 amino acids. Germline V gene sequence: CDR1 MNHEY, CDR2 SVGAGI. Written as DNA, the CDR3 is TGTGCCAGCAGCCGACAGAAAGGCTATGGCTACACCTTC. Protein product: CASSRQKGYGYTF.